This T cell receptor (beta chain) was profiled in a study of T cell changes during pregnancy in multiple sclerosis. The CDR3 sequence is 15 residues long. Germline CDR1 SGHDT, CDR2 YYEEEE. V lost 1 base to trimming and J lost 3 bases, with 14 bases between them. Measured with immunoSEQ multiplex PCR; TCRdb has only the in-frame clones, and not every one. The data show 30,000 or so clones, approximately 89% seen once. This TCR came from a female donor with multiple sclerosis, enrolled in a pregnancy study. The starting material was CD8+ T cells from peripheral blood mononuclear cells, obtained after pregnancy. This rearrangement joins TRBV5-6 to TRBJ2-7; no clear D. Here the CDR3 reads CASSLLTQVNYEQYF. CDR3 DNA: TGTGCCAGCAGCTTGCTAACCCAAGTAAACTACGAGCAGTACTTC.